The rows below give T cell receptor beta chains drawn from one sample of a study of breast tumors, draining lymph nodes, adjacent tissues. TCRdb analysed the multiplex PCR reads with MiXCR anew, one entry per CDR3 protein. Seen here are about 230,000 distinct CDR3 sequences, roughly 32% observed once, and the top ten hold 1.3% to 1.5%. Specimen: axillary lymph node tissue. The receptors were sampled from a female donor with breast cancer. Some clones in this sample may be carry-over from other donors' samples. CDR3s include the opening cysteine and the closing phenylalanine or tryptophan. Fields, in order: D gene, clone size, J gene, V gene, CDR3 protein, CDR3 DNA. A D gene is named only where the DNA matches it firmly. Rows give clone size only sometimes, using once, few, many, or a class for an expanded clone.

>TRBD1|many|TRBJ2-7|TRBV5-1
CASKFGRQGAYEQYF
TGCGCCAGCAAATTCGGGAGACAGGGGGCATACGAGCAGTACTTC
>TRBD2|few|TRBJ2-4|TRBV7-9
CASSLVLAGDYLAKNIQYF
TGTGCCAGCAGCTTAGTACTAGCGGGAGACTACCTAGCCAAAAACATTCAGTACTTC
>TRBD2|many|TRBJ2-5|TRBV20-1
CSASGLAGGLGTQYF
TGCAGTGCTAGTGGGCTAGCGGGAGGCCTTGGGACCCAGTACTTC
>TRBD2|many|TRBJ2-7|TRBV6-2/TRBV6-3
CASSSLASGIHEQYF
TGTGCCAGCAGTTCGTTGGCTAGCGGGATCCACGAGCAGTACTTC
>TRBD2|many|TRBJ2-2|TRBV7-9
CASIEVASGTGELFF
TGTGCCAGCATCGAGGTGGCTAGCGGGACCGGGGAGCTGTTTTTT
>TRBD2|-|TRBJ2-3|TRBV24-1
CATSDRAGVSADTQYF
TGTGCCACCAGTGATCGAGCGGGAGTTTCGGCAGATACGCAGTATTTT
>-|many|TRBJ2-7|TRBV29-1
CSVEQDHEQYF
TGCAGCGTTGAACAGGACCACGAGCAGTACTTC
>-|many|TRBJ2-1|TRBV7-2
CASSPEGDYYNEQFF
TGTGCCAGCAGTCCGGAGGGGGACTACTACAATGAGCAGTTCTTC
>TRBD2|few|TRBJ2-3|TRBV6-6
CASSHAREGRNTQYF
TGTGCCAGCAGTCACGCGCGGGAGGGCAGAAATACGCAGTATTTT
>-|-|TRBJ1-4|TRBV12-5
CASGLGRDEKLFF
TGTGCTAGTGGTTTAGGGCGGGATGAAAAACTGTTTTTT
>-|-|TRBJ1-2|TRBV20-1
CSAEIAENYGYTF
TGCAGTGCTGAAATAGCAGAAAACTATGGCTACACCTTC
>TRBD1|few|TRBJ1-5|TRBV6-2/TRBV6-3
CASSYSGDRGFGPQHF
TGTGCCAGCAGTTACTCCGGGGACAGGGGGTTTGGGCCCCAGCATTTT
>TRBD1|-|TRBJ1-1|TRBV15
CATSVPGQTKAFF
TGTGCCACCAGCGTTCCGGGACAGACTAAAGCTTTCTTT
>-|many|TRBJ2-7|TRBV6-1
CASSEAGGRFYEQYF
TGTGCCAGCAGTGAAGCGGGGGGCCGTTTCTACGAGCAGTACTTC
>-|-|TRBJ2-2|TRBV29-1
CSVEKAGPRELFF
TGCAGCGTTGAAAAAGCAGGCCCGAGGGAGCTGTTTTTT
>-|many|TRBJ2-7|TRBV6-2/TRBV6-3
CASSYGGPKNEQYF
TGTGCCAGCAGTTACGGTGGGCCCAAAAACGAGCAGTACTTC
>-|many|TRBJ1-2|TRBV5-6
CASSPGRPPRTYGYTF
TGTGCCAGCAGCCCGGGACGGCCACCCCGCACTTATGGCTACACCTTC
>TRBD2|many|TRBJ2-2|TRBV14
CASSHLREDTGELFF
TGTGCCAGCAGCCACTTGCGGGAGGACACCGGGGAGCTGTTTTTT
>-|many|TRBJ1-4|TRBV5-5
CASSLGAGRGVKTEKLFF
TGTGCCAGCAGCTTGGGCGCTGGACGGGGGGTTAAAACTGAAAAACTGTTTTTT
>-|-|TRBJ2-2|TRBV5-1
CASSLAQDYTGELFF
TGCGCCAGCAGCTTGGCCCAAGACTACACCGGGGAGCTGTTTTTT
>TRBD1|-|TRBJ1-5|TRBV2
CASRPGTGVGNQPQHF
TGTGCCAGCAGACCCGGGACAGGGGTGGGCAATCAGCCCCAGCATTTT
>-|-|TRBJ1-1|TRBV29-1
CSGHRLGTEAFF
TGCAGCGGGCATAGACTGGGGACTGAAGCTTTCTTT
>TRBD1|many|TRBJ2-7|TRBV3-1
CASSRTGLTYEQYF
TGTGCCAGCAGCCGGACAGGGTTGACCTACGAGCAGTACTTC
>-|many|TRBJ1-2|TRBV24-1
CATRGRDTNYGYTF
TGTGCCACCCGGGGGCGGGATACTAACTATGGCTACACCTTC
>-|many|TRBJ2-7|TRBV5-1
CASSLTGAYEQYF
TGCGCCAGCAGCTTAACGGGAGCCTACGAGCAGTACTTC
>-|many|TRBJ2-1|TRBV5-1
CASSLLADTYNEQFF
TGCGCCAGCAGTTTGTTAGCGGATACGTACAATGAGCAGTTCTTC
>-|-|TRBJ1-5|TRBV24-1
CATSVQVGQETQHF
TGTGCCACCAGTGTCCAGGTCGGCCAAGAGACCCAGCATTTT
>TRBD1|-|TRBJ2-3|TRBV20-1
CSANPRQGGSDTDTQYF
TGCAGTGCTAACCCGAGACAGGGGGGGTCCGACACAGATACGCAGTATTTT
>TRBD1|many|TRBJ2-6|TRBV7-9
CASSLGLGGQGGPSGANVLTF
TGTGCCAGCAGCTTAGGCCTAGGCGGACAGGGAGGTCCCTCTGGGGCCAACGTCCTGACTTTC
>-|-|TRBJ1-1|TRBV6-5
CASSGLVKTNTEAFF
TGTGCCAGCAGTGGTCTCGTAAAAACGAACACTGAAGCTTTCTTT
>-|many|TRBJ2-3|TRBV7-9
CASSGRLAQPHVTDTQYF
TGTGCCAGCAGCGGACGGCTAGCCCAACCACACGTCACAGATACGCAGTATTTT
>-|few|TRBJ2-7|TRBV6-5
CASSQPGVYEQYF
TGTGCCAGCAGTCAACCGGGCGTCTACGAGCAGTACTTC
>-|-|TRBJ2-2|TRBV19
CASSPIADGELFF
TGTGCCAGTAGTCCCATAGCGGACGGGGAGCTGTTTTTT